The clone carrying this T cell receptor beta chain was detected ten times or more. The antigen is unknown. The entry originates in a study of CD8 T cells in ankylosing spondylitis. Germline assignment: CDR1 SGHTA and CDR2 FQGNSA. V was cut by 6 bases and J by 7 bases, with 22 bases left in between. The CDR3 length is 15 residues. TCRdb redid the calling of the 5' RACE reads with MiXCR, one entry per CDR3 protein. The sample carries about 250,000 distinct CDR3 sequences, approximately 30% recorded once. Study observations and caveats: Previous work reported some of these motif variants in the synovial fluid and blood of reactive arthritis. Ankylosing spondylitis blood appeared to carry a characteristic TCR beta motif of several highly homologous variants. There was reportedly significant enrichment of clones that were disease-linked in matched ankylosing spondylitis synovial fluid.

The clonotype comes from a male donor with ankylosing spondylitis or in good health (not recorded which). Sequenced sample: blood, either unsorted or a sorted T cell fraction (not recorded which). This chain uses TRBV7-2 with TRBJ2-7, with a possible D match to TRBD2 (6 bases). The CDR3 nucleotides read TGTGCCAGCAGTCCTGGGGGAGGAGGCCCTAGGGAGCAGTACTTC. Translating gives CASSPGGGGPREQYF. The full variable domain, its missing parts supplied by reference TRBV7-2 and TRBJ2-7, is GAGVSQSPSNKVTEKGKDVELRCDPISGHTALYWYRQSLGQGLEFLIYFQGNSAPDKSGLPSDRFSAERTGGSVSTLTIQRTQQEDSAVYLCASSPGGGGPREQYFGPGTRLTVT.